This T cell receptor beta chain derives from a study of control samples from healthy donors and cancer patients. Measured with immunoSEQ multiplex PCR; TCRdb has only the in-frame clones, and not every one. The repertoire includes roughly 120,000 clones, over 90% of them detected once, and about 2.8% sits in the top ten. Germline values: CDR1 SGHTA, CDR2 FQGNSA. The CDR3 is 15 residues long. V lost 1 base, J lost 4 bases, and 12 bases lay in between. The receptor was isolated from a man aged 25 to 40 in good health. Source material: blood. The rearrangement joins TRBV7-2 to TRBJ2-3; D may be TRBD1 or TRBD2 (5 bases each). The CDR3 spells CASSLGGGRADTQYF. The CDR3 bases are TGTGCCAGCAGCTTAGGTGGGGGTAGGGCAGATACGCAGTATTTT.